The 20 T cell receptor beta chains reported below all come from one sample, sequenced in a study of Graves' ophthalmopathy and Graves' hyperthyroidism. RNA transcripts were the source from which TCR beta CDR3 regions were amplified. HTBI primers were employed in first-round RT-PCR, then a second-round multiplex PCR followed. TCRdb re-called the multiplex PCR reads with MiXCR, one entry per CDR3 protein. The profile shows about 620,000 distinct CDR3 sequences, 22% of them singletons. Sequenced material: peripheral blood. Receptor source: a woman in her late teens or twenties with stable Graves' hyperthyroidism. Some clones in this sample may be carry-over from other donors' samples.

The chain links TRBV6-5 to TRBJ1-1, with D unclear. Per the germline V gene, CDR1 is MNHEY and CDR2 is SVGAGI. V lost 2 bases and J lost 10, with 14 bases in between. The CDR3 is 13 amino acids. The CDR3, as DNA: TGTGCCAGCAGTTACCTCCAATTCAGCGGAGCTTTCTTT. This translates into CASSYLQFSGAFF.

This clonotype has just a few counts. This chain links TRBV6-2 or TRBV6-3 with TRBJ2-7, with a weak D call TRBD2 (5 bases). The CDR3 is made up of 13 amino acids. CDR1 is MNHEY, CDR2 SVGEGT, per germline. V shed 6 bases and J shed 6 bases, with 15 bases lying between them. The CDR3 sequence: CASRPRLQREQYF. In DNA, the CDR3 is TGTGCCAGCAGACCGCGACTACAACGCGAGCAGTACTTC.

Only a few counts were recorded for this clonotype. The chain links TRBV19 to TRBJ1-1; no clear D gene. This CDR3 has 12 amino acids. Per the germline V gene, CDR1 is LNHDA and CDR2 is SQIVND (reference sequence). Trimming stripped 11 bases from V and 1 base from J, with 11 bases between. The CDR3 region has the DNA TGTGCCTCAGGAGAGTCGAACACTGAAGCTTTCTTT. Translating it yields CASGESNTEAFF.

At least ten counts were recorded for this clonotype. The chain is built from TRBV11-1 and TRBJ1-2, with D possibly TRBD1 on 6 matching bases. Germline V gives CDR1 SGHAT, CDR2 FQDESV (reference sequence). The V end was cut by 3 bases, the J end by 0 bases, with 14 bases between. The CDR3 covers 16 residues. The CDR3 nucleotides read TGTGCCAGCAGCTTCCTGACAGGCAGAGCTAACTATGGCTACACCTTC. It codes for CASSFLTGRANYGYTF.

With regard to this clonotype: Lacking the conserved final phenylalanine or tryptophan, this CDR3 likely reflects a read error. The limits of the CDR3 on the DNA are not certain, so only TCRdb's listed CDR3 is given. The genes are TRBV30 and TRBJ1-1. CDR1 and CDR2 from the germline V gene are GTSNPN and SVGIG (reference sequence). The CDR3 is made up of 11 amino acids, end residues included. CDR3 loop: CAWSVPTANLY.

The J gene is TRBJ2-7, the V gene TRBV30, with 10 bases aligning to TRBD2. Germline V lookup: CDR1 GTSNPN, CDR2 SVGIG (reference sequence). This CDR3 spans 17 amino acids. The J segment lost 5 bases and the V segment lost 2 bases, leaving 15 bases of the junction unmatched. The CDR3 sequence: CAWSMRRFTSGTDEQYF. DNA for the CDR3: TGTGCCTGGAGTATGCGCCGTTTTACTAGCGGGACCGACGAGCAGTACTTC.

V gene TRBV20-1 combines with J gene TRBJ2-5, with D perhaps matching TRBD1 (6 bases). The CDR3 has 12 residues. From germline, CDR1 is DFQATT and CDR2 SNEGSKA (reference sequence). The V gene lost 1 base and the J gene lost 10 bases, with 13 bases spanning the gap. CDR3 coding DNA: TGCAGTGCTAGAGGAGCAGGGGTGGACCAGTACTTC. It codes for CSARGAGVDQYF.

This clonotype was seen ten or more times. The chain carries TRBV30 and TRBJ1-2; D gene uncertain. V dropped 2 bases and J dropped 2 bases, with 9 bases sitting between them. The CDR3 has 13 amino acids. Germline lookup yields CDR1 GTSNPN and CDR2 SVGIG (reference sequence). The CDR3 here is CAWSLVHNYGYTF. The CDR3 DNA sequence: TGTGCCTGGAGTCTAGTCCACAACTATGGCTACACCTTC.

CDR3 coding DNA: TGTGCCACCAGCAGAGATAACGATCAGCCCCAGCATTTT. Its protein is CATSRDNDQPQHF. The chain employs TRBV15 and TRBJ1-5; D gene ambiguous. The germline CDR1 and CDR2 sequences are LNHNV and YYDKDF (reference sequence). V was clipped by 0 bases and J by 5 bases, with 5 bases between them. This CDR3 spans 13 amino acids.

V gene TRBV5-1 combines with J gene TRBJ1-2; D gene ambiguous. CDR3 length: 12 amino acids. Germline CDR1 SGHRS, CDR2 YFSETQ. Trimming left V 3 bases short and J 8 bases short, with 11 bases between. The CDR3: CASSSPREGYTF. CDR3 nucleotide sequence: TGCGCCAGCAGCTCCCCGCGGGAGGGCTACACCTTC.

The chain joins TRBV6-1 to TRBJ1-5; D ambiguous. The CDR3 runs to 14 residues. Trimming took 3 bases from V and 5 from J, leaving 11 bases between them. Germline CDR1 MNHNS, CDR2 SASEGT. The CDR3 sequence is CASSEDGTYQPQHF. The CDR3 region has the DNA TGTGCCAGCAGTGAGGATGGTACATATCAGCCCCAGCATTTT.

In the case of this clonotype: A much larger clonotype is one base distant, so this may be a read error. The rearrangement links TRBV4-1 to TRBJ1-2; weak D call: TRBD1 (6 bases). Per germline, CDR1 MGHRA and CDR2 YSYEKL. This CDR3 has 15 amino acids. The CDR3 nucleotides are TGCGCCAGCAGCCAAGAAAGCAGGGGTATACGAGGCTACATCTTC. Encoded protein: CASSQESRGIRGYIF.

In its sample, this clonotype was seen many times. This chain connects TRBV2 to TRBJ2-5, with 7 nucleotides matching TRBD2. The CDR3 consists of 14 residues. CDR1 SNHLY and CDR2 FYNNEI come from the germline V gene. V shed 8 bases and J 5 bases; nucleotides not matched to a gene: 11. The CDR3 DNA reads as TGTGCCAGCCGGAAGACTGCCGGGGGGGAGACCCAGTACTTC. It is translated as CASRKTAGGETQYF. Variable domain in full (rest from reference TRBV2 and TRBJ2-5): EPEVTQTPSHQVTQMGQEVILRCVPISNHLYFYWYRQILGQKVEFLVSFYNNEISEKSEIFDDQFSVERPDGSNFTLKIRSTKLEDSAMYFCASRKTAGGETQYFGPGTRLLVL.

This clonotype was seen many times. The V and J genes are TRBV29-1 and TRBJ2-7; possibly TRBD1 for D (6 bases). The CDR3 has 12 residues. The V and J ends lost 5 bases and 4 bases respectively, with 12 bases between them. The germline gives CDR1 SQVTM, CDR2 ANQGSEA. In nucleotides, the CDR3 is TGCAGCGTTCGGACAGATCGGTACGAGCAGTACTTC. It codes for CSVRTDRYEQYF.

V and J are TRBV10-3 and TRBJ1-1; D uncertain. Germline V gives CDR1 ENHRY, CDR2 SYGVKD. This CDR3 has 10 residues. The CDR3, as DNA: TGTGTCACCCTCTGGGCTGAAGCTTTCTTT. It yields the protein CVTLWAEAFF.

J is TRBJ1-5 and V is TRBV19; D is uncertain. Per the germline V gene, CDR1 is LNHDA and CDR2 is SQIVND (reference sequence). Trimming shortened V by 4 bases and J by 0 bases, and 10 bases separated the two germline ends. The CDR3 loop spans 15 amino acids. The CDR3 DNA sequence: TGTGCCAGTAGTAAATACAAATATAGCAATCAGCCCCAGCATTTT. Protein sequence: CASSKYKYSNQPQHF.

This chain connects TRBV6-2 or TRBV6-3 to TRBJ2-5; D not certain. The CDR3 consists of 15 residues. Germline CDR1 is MNHEY and CDR2 is SVGEGT. Trimming took off 5 bases at V and 0 bases at J, with 13 bases between the two ends. CDR3 sequence: CASSRSWTHQETQYF. The CDR3 DNA reads as TGTGCCAGCAGTCGTTCCTGGACCCACCAAGAGACCCAGTACTTC.

This clonotype has a handful of counts. The chain is built from TRBV11-2 and TRBJ2-2; D is uncertain. The CDR3 is made up of 16 amino acids. V dropped 2 bases and J dropped 3 bases, with 13 bases sitting between them. Per germline, CDR1 SGHAT and CDR2 FQNNGV. CDR3 sequence (DNA): TGTGCCAGCAGCTTAAGGTGGGGTCAGCACACCGGGGAGCTGTTTTTT. This codes for CASSLRWGQHTGELFF.

In this sample, this clonotype turned up many times. DNA for the CDR3: TGCAGTGCTACCCCACAGGGGAACAATCAGCCCCAGCATTTT. It yields the protein CSATPQGNNQPQHF. The chain couples TRBV20-1 to TRBJ1-5, with 7 bases fitting TRBD1. This CDR3 comprises 14 residues. Germline CDR1 reads DFQATT; CDR2 reads SNEGSKA (reference sequence). The V gene end was trimmed by 4 bases and the J gene end by 3 bases; junction bases not matched to a gene: 6.

This clonotype was picked up many times. The V gene is TRBV20-1, the J gene TRBJ1-1; D possibly corresponds to TRBD1 (5 bases). CDR1 and CDR2 from the germline V gene are DFQATT and SNEGSKA (reference sequence). The CDR3 runs 13 residues. With 5 bases removed from V and 4 bases from J, the gap between germline ends came to 14 bases. CDR3 loop: CSAEGTAVTEAFF. As DNA, the CDR3 is TGCAGTGCTGAGGGGACGGCGGTCACTGAAGCTTTCTTT.